One and the same sample provided the 8 T cell receptor beta chains below, sequenced in a study of T cell responses to AZD1222 COVID-19 vaccine. Assay used: immunoSEQ multiplex PCR; TCRdb lists only in-frame clones, some missing. The data hold more than 65,000 clones, with 75% to 90% observed a single time. The source was peripheral blood, collected 28 days after the second AZD1222 dose. All receptors come from an adult who received the AZD1222 COVID-19 vaccine.

The chain joins TRBV9 to TRBJ2-5; TRBD1 is a possible D gene (5 bases). Germline CDR1 SGDLS, CDR2 YYNGEE. V dropped 4 bases and J dropped 3 bases, with 16 bases sitting between them. The CDR3 contains 15 residues. The CDR3, as DNA: TGTGCCAGCAGCCTTAATGTAGACAGAAAAGAGACCCAGTACTTC. Its protein product is CASSLNVDRKETQYF.

The V gene is TRBV6-6, the J gene TRBJ2-7; 7 bases align to TRBD1. V shed 0 bases, J shed 9 bases, and the junction held 11 bases outside the gene matches. The germline CDR1 and CDR2 sequences are MNHNY and SVGAGI (reference sequence). This CDR3 comprises 15 residues. The CDR3 loop is CASSYSSQGGASQYF. Here the CDR3 DNA reads TGTGCCAGCAGTTACTCGAGTCAAGGGGGCGCGTCGCAGTACTTC.

The rearrangement uses TRBV6-1 and TRBJ2-7; no clear D. V was clipped by 5 bases and J by 3 bases, with 11 bases between them. CDR3 length: 13 amino acids. CDR1 MNHNS and CDR2 SASEGT come from the germline V gene. CDR3 sequence: CASSSSRVYEQYF. In DNA, the CDR3 is TGTGCCAGCAGTTCCTCTAGGGTCTACGAGCAGTACTTC.

This clone was counted only a few times. The chain joins TRBV30 to TRBJ1-2; TRBD1 aligns across 8 bases. J gave up 8 bases and V 3 bases, and 11 bases lay outside the gene matches. The germline gives CDR1 GTSNPN, CDR2 SVGIG (reference sequence). The CDR3 has 14 residues. CDR3 bases: TGTGCCTGGAGAAGGCGTGACAGGGGCGGAGGCTACACCTTC. Translation gives CAWRRRDRGGGYTF.

The rearrangement joins TRBV13 to TRBJ2-1; 9 nucleotides match TRBD1. The junction had 7 bases not matched to a gene; V was cut back by 5 bases and J by 5 bases. The germline gives CDR1 PRHDT, CDR2 FYEKMQ (reference sequence). The CDR3 length is 15 residues. The CDR3: CASSHRGPFDNEQFF. The DNA of the CDR3 is TGTGCCAGCAGCCACAGGGGGCCTTTCGACAATGAGCAGTTCTTC.

V is TRBV30 and J is TRBJ2-3; the D gene is possibly TRBD1 (5 bases). V lost 2 bases and J 3 bases, leaving 15 bases between the germline ends. Germline V gives CDR1 GTSNPN, CDR2 SVGIG (reference sequence). This CDR3 is 15 amino acids long. The CDR3 DNA is TGTGCCTGGAGTATCCCAGGGTTGGGAACAGATACGCAGTATTTT. Protein product: CAWSIPGLGTDTQYF.

This clone was seen a few times. V and J are TRBV19 and TRBJ2-3; D might be TRBD2 (6 bases). V lost 3 bases to trimming and J lost 4 bases, with 11 bases between them. CDR1 and CDR2 from the germline V gene are LNHDA and SQIVND (reference sequence). The CDR3 runs 14 residues. CDR3 in amino acids: CASSIRGGADTQYF. CDR3 sequence (DNA): TGTGCCAGTAGTATCCGGGGCGGGGCAGATACGCAGTATTTT. Drawing the rest from reference TRBV19 and TRBJ2-3, the complete variable domain is DGGITQSPKYLFRKEGQNVTLSCEQNLNHDAMYWYRQDPGQGLRLIYYSQIVNDFQKGDIAEGYSVSREKKESFPLTVTSAQKNPTAFYLCASSIRGGADTQYFGPGTRLTVL.

The V and J genes are TRBV10-2 and TRBJ1-1, with a tentative D call TRBD1 (5 bases). CDR1 and CDR2 (germline): WSHSY, SAAADI. Between the trimmed V and J ends, which lost 0 bases and 0 bases, there was a span of 11 bases. The CDR3 sequence is 16 residues long. The CDR3 reads CASSESLGRVNTEAFF. In DNA form, the CDR3 reads TGCGCCAGCAGTGAGTCGTTAGGCAGGGTGAACACTGAAGCTTTCTTT.